This T cell receptor beta chain is drawn from a study of early stage breast cancer tumors. Across the study: Approximately 10-fold was the mean read coverage per sample. Study-level results: Tumors had approximately 2.5-fold higher T cell density than normal breast.

This clone has only one observation. The antigen is unknown. Germline V gene lookup returns CDR1 SEHNR and CDR2 FQNEAQ (reference sequence). This CDR3 contains 17 residues. Losses at the gene ends were 8 bases for V and 6 bases for J; bases not matched to a gene: 16. Blood replicates held 0.5 ug DNA, tumor or normal breast roughly 1.5 ug, two each. The method was immunoSEQ multiplex PCR; TCRdb's version includes in-frame clones alone and lacks a portion of them. The sample shows 30,000 to 40,000 clones, approximately 74% of them seen only once. What was sequenced was blood. The source of this sequence is a person between 55 and 70 years old with breast cancer. The chain employs TRBV7-9 and TRBJ2-2; 9 bases agree with TRBD2. The CDR3 protein is CASRPGGRTSGSGELFF. CDR3 DNA: TGTGCCAGCCGTCCCGGGGGGAGAACTAGCGGGTCCGGGGAGCTGTTTTTT.